This TCR beta chain was identified in a study of shared clonotypes between healthy human individuals (TCRdb year 2020). General notes on the study: A couple of women and a few men aged 18 to 49 years were included in the cohort. The study deeply sequenced blood TCR repertoires of about 5 healthy adults to estimate repertoire size and the extent of clonotype sharing between individuals. For each donor, CD4 naive and CD4 memory were each run on three plates, CD8 naive on two plates, and CD8 memory on one plate. Different laboratories and diverse techniques were used to prepare libraries and sequence TCR repertoires, to increase sequencing depth and limit assay-specific biases. Between about 0.8 and 9.5 billion PBMCs per donor were obtained by leukapheresis.

CDR1 and CDR2 are drawn from the germline V gene: MDHEN, SYDVKM. The CDR3 numbers 14 residues from cysteine through phenylalanine. Only the CDR3 region is kept as DNA, spanning 42 bases read in frame from base 1. V sheds 7 bases and J sheds 5 bases, leaving 15 bases between their ends. The donors were healthy, HIV-negative adults who had no recently reported acute infections or vaccinations. Only Caucasian adults living in Nashville, Tennessee, USA were represented among the donors. CD4+ T cells were enriched through magnetic negative selection, after which naive cells were positively selected on CD45RA and the remaining negative fraction served as the memory subset. After blood collection by leukapheresis, PBMCs were isolated using Ficoll-Histopaque density gradient centrifugation and then cryopreserved in the vapor phase of liquid nitrogen. Analytical flow cytometry was used to check the purity and quantity of each magnetically sorted T cell population. From each sorted fraction, genomic DNA was isolated and quantified by UV absorbance on a Nanodrop 2000c.

This clone was seen a few times. Its antigen is still unknown. Base qualities are not at hand, and no much larger clone is one base apart. Using the deep immunoSEQ assay, multiplex PCR amplified TCR CDR3 regions from genomic DNA. Extracted genomic DNA from each cell subset was distributed evenly across all wells of several immunoSEQ 96-well plates, and each plate was treated as a replicate. For sorted subsets, each replicate PCR was loaded with roughly 0.2 ug genomic DNA, equivalent to 25,000 to 35,000 T cell genomes. Purified libraries were quantified with a Qubit 3.0 fluorometer, sized on a Bioanalyzer 2100, and re-quantified with the KAPA Library Quantification kit. Each immunoSEQ 96-well plate was sequenced on its own single-read 150-cycle Illumina NextSeq 550 flow cell. The paper's data handling went like this. Because the immunoSEQ output included only junctional sequences and no quality scores, the filtering could not be the same as the filtering used for full-length reads. To assign V/J genes and CDR3, sequences were annotated using PyIR, a Python wrapper for IgBLAST v1.9, with IMGT germline references. Reads were filtered out if the reads had weak V/J assignments (E-value above 1e-6), no CDR3, stop codons, out-of-frame junctions, or ambiguous translated residues. V3J clonotypes were defined as sequences sharing an identical inferred V gene, J gene, and CDR3 amino acid sequence. Percentage overlap between repertoires was calculated by dividing the number of shared unique clonotypes by the size of the smaller repertoire. Three approaches were used to assess repertoire richness: RTK rarefaction, the Chao1 estimator, and Recon v2.1 estimates of unobserved clonotypes. For all TCRbeta clonotypes obtained by the gDNA method from a few donors, generation probabilities were computed with OLGA. TCRdb took this table from immuneACCESS and kept in-frame rearrangements with V and J called. Such tables lack part of the clones; where checked against another copy, unresolved V genes explain under half of the gap, and the rest is unexplained. The DNA was the basis for D and trimming; V, J and clone size are from that table. Recorded for this sample are hundreds of thousands of clones; about 96% of them occurred a single time. 0.055% to 0.075% of the sample belongs to the ten largest clones.

Broad study findings and their caveats: Larger estimated clonotype richness was generally found for naive subsets than for memory subsets. The small number of donors limited the genetic and exposure-history diversity represented. Compared with non-shared clonotypes, clonotypes shared by all four sorted-subset donors had higher generation probabilities. Incomplete sequencing was indicated by rarefaction of sorted-subset datasets, despite the large sequencing depth. Sampling was limited to blood, and TCR repertoires in tissue likely differ from TCR repertoires in blood. Pairwise subsampling indicated that sequencing depth was expected to affect the degree of clonotype sharing among donors. When a few donors were compared, the shared fraction of clonotypes was roughly 4.8% for naive CD4, around 4% for naive CD8, roughly 2.5% for memory CD4, and roughly 0.4% for memory CD8.

Recombination joined TRBV28 with TRBJ1-5, and the D gene may be TRBD1, 6 bases matching. Input material: naive CD4+ T cells sorted from blood. Per the publication, the cell subset or site label means: CD45RA+ positively selected. This clonotype was obtained from a woman in her thirties in good health. The CDR3 reads CASTTHEGDQPQHF. The nucleotide sequence reads as follows: TGTGCCAGCACAACACATGAGGGGGATCAGCCCCAGCATTTT.